Below, 8 T cell receptor beta chains from the same sample are listed, as sequenced in a study of T-cell reconstitution after alpha-beta-depleted transplantation in children. During its preparation, the TCRbeta library received unique molecular identifiers. Via MiXCR, TCRdb re-called the PCR reads, giving one row per CDR3 protein. Here the sample spans some 490,000 distinct CDR3 sequences, around an eighth being singletons. The sample consisted of PBMCs from the stem cell graft donor, taken from the stem cell graft. The receptors come from a human donor who donated a stem cell graft to a child with combined immunodeficiency.

This clonotype showed up just a few times. The rearrangement joins TRBV7-6 to TRBJ2-1; 7 bases fit TRBD2. There are 15 residues in the CDR3. Trimming took 2 bases from V and 3 from J; bases not matched to a gene: 4. Germline V gives CDR1 SGHVS, CDR2 FNYEAQ. CDR3 amino acids: CASSLFAGDYNEQFF. DNA for the CDR3: TGTGCCAGCAGCTTATTTGCGGGAGACTACAATGAGCAGTTCTTC.

This chain connects TRBV4-3 to TRBJ2-7; no clear D. The germline V gene has CDR1 LGHNA and CDR2 YSLEER. CDR3 size: 14 residues. V was pared by 0 bases and J by 5 bases, with 11 bases between. The CDR3 region is CASSQESSLHEQYF. The CDR3 DNA reads as TGCGCCAGCAGCCAAGAATCTAGTCTCCACGAGCAGTACTTC.

V gene TRBV29-1 combines with J gene TRBJ2-3; no reliable D call. Germline V gives CDR1 SQVTM, CDR2 ANQGSEA. The CDR3 has 12 residues. V was cut by 5 bases and J by 6 bases, with 12 bases left in between. The DNA of the CDR3 is TGCAGCGTTTCCTTCGACGGTGATACGCAGTATTTT. Translating gives CSVSFDGDTQYF.

The rearrangement uses TRBV29-1 and TRBJ2-7; D is ambiguous. CDR1 is SQVTM, CDR2 ANQGSEA, per germline. The V end lost 7 bases, the J end lost 3 bases, and 10 bases lay between the germline ends. This CDR3 comprises 11 residues. The chain's CDR3 is CSALLVYEQYF. Written as DNA, the CDR3 is TGCAGCGCCCTTTTAGTCTACGAGCAGTACTTC.

This clonotype was observed a handful of times. This chain links TRBV25-1 with TRBJ2-4, with 7 bases aligning to TRBD2. The CDR3 has 13 residues. Losses at the gene ends were 10 bases for V and 8 bases for J; bases not matched to a gene: 11. Per the germline V gene, CDR1 is MGHDK and CDR2 is SYGVNS. The CDR3 nucleotides read TGTGCCACCTCGGGCGGCGGGAGATACATTCAGTACTTC. As protein: CATSGGGRYIQYF.

This clonotype was detected ten times or more. The chain carries TRBV6-5 and TRBJ2-7; D possibly corresponds to TRBD2 (5 bases). V lost 0 bases and J lost 3, with 15 bases in between. The CDR3 loop spans 16 amino acids. The germline V gene encodes CDR1 MNHEY and CDR2 SVGAGI. The CDR3 sequence: CASSYSGGQAIYEQYF. The DNA of the CDR3 is TGTGCCAGCAGTTACTCGGGCGGGCAGGCAATCTACGAGCAGTACTTC.

This clonotype was seen more than once but under ten times. The V call is TRBV18, the J call TRBJ2-1; TRBD2 matches at 9 bases. V trimming: 1 base; J trimming: 5 bases; junction bases outside the gene matches: 6. The CDR3 runs 16 residues. Germline assignment: CDR1 KGHSH and CDR2 LQKENI. The CDR3 is CASSPLTSGRDNEQFF. DNA for the CDR3: TGTGCCAGCTCACCACTGACTAGCGGAAGAGACAATGAGCAGTTCTTC.

This clonotype was seen many times. The chain carries TRBV3-1 and TRBJ2-7, with 12 bases matching TRBD2. After removal of 0 bases from V and 7 bases from J, the junction contained 16 bases not matched to a gene. The CDR3 is 19 amino acids. Germline CDR1 LGHDT, CDR2 YNNKEL (reference sequence). The CDR3 is CASSQEHNWTSGMSREQYF. In DNA form, the CDR3 reads TGTGCCAGCAGCCAAGAACACAATTGGACTAGCGGGATGAGTAGGGAGCAGTACTTC.